The 10 T cell receptor beta chains presented below share a single source sample, sequenced in a study of OX40 agonist ivuxolimab in advanced cancers. The receptor library was made with the immunoSEQ multiplex PCR assay. TCRdb took this table from immuneACCESS and kept in-frame rearrangements with V and J called. Such tables lack part of the clones; where checked against another copy, unresolved V genes explain under half of the gap, and the rest is unexplained. The sample yields about 37,000 clones; around four fifths were counted once. The ten largest make up 35% to 45% of the sample. The source was CD4+ or CD8+ T cells sorted from blood, collected in a trial of the OX40 agonist ivuxolimab. The receptors originated from an adult with an advanced solid tumor such as melanoma, head and neck, liver or kidney cancer.

This chain links TRBV5-4 with TRBJ2-6; 7 bases match TRBD2. Germline CDR1 is SGHNT and CDR2 is YYREEE (reference sequence). J was trimmed by 7 bases and V by 6 bases; bases with no gene match: 13. This CDR3 is built from 16 residues. CDR3 coding DNA: TGTGCCAGCACCCCTACGCCAGCGGGATCTGCCAACGTCCTGACTTTC. Translating gives CASTPTPAGSANVLTF.

This clone was recorded once. The rearrangement uses TRBV28 and TRBJ1-2; D is undetermined. The CDR3 contains 14 residues. V was clipped by 1 base and J by 1 base, with 7 bases between them. Germline values: CDR1 MDHEN, CDR2 SYDVKM. The chain's CDR3 is CASSLSSVNYGYTF. The CDR3 nucleotides are TGTGCCAGCAGTTTATCCTCAGTTAACTATGGCTACACCTTC.

The V call is TRBV30, the J call TRBJ2-3; 11 bases fit TRBD2. The V gene's germline CDR1 is GTSNPN and CDR2 SVGIG (reference sequence). The CDR3 covers 20 residues. J was trimmed by 5 bases and V by 3 bases; bases with no gene match: 22. This chain's CDR3 is CAWSPGLLAGVPGSVDTQYF. CDR3 bases: TGTGCCTGGAGCCCAGGCTTACTAGCGGGAGTCCCGGGGAGCGTAGATACGCAGTATTTT.

The chain couples TRBV29-1 to TRBJ1-2, with a weak D call TRBD1 (6 bases). V lost 3 bases to trimming and J lost 8 bases, with 13 bases between them. The CDR3 contains 12 residues. Germline V gives CDR1 SQVTM, CDR2 ANQGSEA. CDR3 amino acids: CSVETGGGGYTF. The CDR3 nucleotides read TGCAGCGTTGAGACCGGGGGCGGAGGCTACACCTTC. Complete variable domain (other parts from reference TRBV29-1 and TRBJ1-2): SAVISQKPSRDICQRGTSLTIQCQVDSQVTMMFWYRQQPGQSLTLIATANQGSEATYESGFVIDKFPISRPNLTFSTLTVSNMSPEDSSIYLCSVETGGGGYTFGSGTRLTVV.

The chain uses TRBV7-9 and TRBJ2-3; possible D gene TRBD1, 7 bases. The V end was cut by 4 bases, the J end by 0 bases, with 11 bases between. Germline CDR1 SEHNR, CDR2 FQNEAQ (reference sequence). The CDR3 is 15 residues long. The CDR3 spells CASSSQGGSTDTQYF. Written as DNA, the CDR3 is TGTGCCAGCAGCTCCCAGGGGGGTAGCACAGATACGCAGTATTTT.

The chain is built from TRBV4-1 and TRBJ2-1, with 9 nucleotides matching TRBD2. Germline CDR1 and CDR2: MGHRA and YSYEKL. Germline trimming cut 1 base from V and 2 bases from J; bases unmatched to any gene: 3. The CDR3 extends over 16 amino acids. The chain's CDR3 is CASSQGGGGAYNEQFF. DNA of the CDR3: TGCGCCAGCAGCCAAGGGGGCGGGGGGGCCTACAATGAGCAGTTCTTC.

The J gene is TRBJ2-6, the V gene TRBV6-1; 9 bases map to TRBD1. This CDR3 is 16 amino acids long. Per germline, CDR1 MNHNS and CDR2 SASEGT. V lost 3 bases and J lost 0; bases outside the gene matches: 0. The CDR3 here is CASSETGGSGANVLTF. In DNA form, the CDR3 reads TGTGCCAGCAGTGAGACAGGGGGCTCTGGGGCCAACGTCCTGACTTTC.

CDR3 nucleotides: TGTGCCAGCAGCGTAGATGAACTAGCGGGAGGGACCACAGATACGCAGTATTTT. Translating gives CASSVDELAGGTTDTQYF. The chain couples TRBV9 to TRBJ2-3; 13 nucleotides match TRBD2. The CDR3 runs to 18 residues. Germline V gene data show CDR1 as SGDLS and CDR2 as YYNGEE. J gave up 2 bases and V 0 bases, and 6 bases lay outside the gene matches.

V gene TRBV14 combines with J gene TRBJ2-1; no clear D gene. This CDR3 comprises 13 residues. V lost 1 base and J 4 bases, leaving 5 bases between the germline ends. The germline V gene encodes CDR1 SGHDN and CDR2 FVKESK. The CDR3: CASSQADYNEQFF. The DNA of the CDR3 is TGTGCCAGCAGCCAAGCGGATTACAATGAGCAGTTCTTC.

This chain uses TRBV28 with TRBJ1-6, with 7 nucleotides matching TRBD1. Germline loops: CDR1 MDHEN, CDR2 SYDVKM. CDR3 length: 16 residues. Germline trimming cut 7 bases from V and 3 bases from J; bases unmatched to any gene: 9. CDR3: CASMKTGENYNSPLHF. The DNA for the CDR3 is TGTGCCAGCATGAAAACAGGGGAAAACTATAATTCACCCCTCCACTTT.